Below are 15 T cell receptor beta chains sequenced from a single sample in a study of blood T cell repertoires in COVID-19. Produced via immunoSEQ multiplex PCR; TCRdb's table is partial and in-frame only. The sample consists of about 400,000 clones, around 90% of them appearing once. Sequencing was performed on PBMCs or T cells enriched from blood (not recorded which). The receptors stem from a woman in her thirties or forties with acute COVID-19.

The CDR3 DNA sequence: TGTGCCAGCAGTCCAAGTGGAGACAGGGGCAGATCGGGCTACACCTTC. Protein product: CASSPSGDRGRSGYTF. The gene calls are TRBV7-2 and TRBJ1-2; the match to TRBD1 covers 8 bases. This CDR3 has 16 amino acids. Germline V gene lookup returns CDR1 SGHTA and CDR2 FQGNSA. V lost 6 bases to trimming and J lost 8 bases; unmatched junction nucleotides: 17. The variable domain in full, with the rest retrieved from reference TRBV7-2 and TRBJ1-2, is GAGVSQSPSNKVTEKGKDVELRCDPISGHTALYWYRQSLGQGLEFLIYFQGNSAPDKSGLPSDRFSAERTGGSVSTLTIQRTQQEDSAVYLCASSPSGDRGRSGYTFGSGTRLTVV.

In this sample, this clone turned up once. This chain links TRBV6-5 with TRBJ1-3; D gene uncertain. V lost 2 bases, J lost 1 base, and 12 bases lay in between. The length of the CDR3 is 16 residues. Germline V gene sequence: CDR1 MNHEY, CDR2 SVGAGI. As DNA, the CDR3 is TGTGCCAGCAGTTACAACAGAGAAATTTCTGGAAACACCATATATTTT. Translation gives CASSYNREISGNTIYF.

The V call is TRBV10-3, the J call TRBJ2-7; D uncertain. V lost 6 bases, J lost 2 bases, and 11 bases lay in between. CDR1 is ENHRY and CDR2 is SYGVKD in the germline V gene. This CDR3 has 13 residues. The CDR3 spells CAIRDTHTYEQYF. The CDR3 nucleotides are TGTGCCATCAGAGACACACATACCTACGAGCAGTACTTC.

CDR3 sequence (DNA): TGTGCCACCAGTGATCGAGGGAAGGTTCAGCCCCAGCATTTT. The encoded protein is CATSDRGKVQPQHF. The chain carries TRBV24-1 and TRBJ1-5; D is unclear. Germline CDR1 KGHDR, CDR2 SFDVKD. V lost 3 bases and J 6 bases, leaving 11 bases between the germline ends. This CDR3 has 14 residues.

CDR3 bases: TGTGCCAGCAGCTCGACTATTTTTAGCGGGGACGGCTCCTACGAGCAGTACTTC. It codes for CASSSTIFSGDGSYEQYF. The chain employs TRBV7-9 and TRBJ2-7; TRBD2 agrees at 8 bases. The CDR3 has 18 amino acids. The V gene end was trimmed by 4 bases and the J gene end by 0 bases; junction bases not matched to a gene: 14. Germline lookup yields CDR1 SEHNR and CDR2 FQNEAQ (reference sequence).

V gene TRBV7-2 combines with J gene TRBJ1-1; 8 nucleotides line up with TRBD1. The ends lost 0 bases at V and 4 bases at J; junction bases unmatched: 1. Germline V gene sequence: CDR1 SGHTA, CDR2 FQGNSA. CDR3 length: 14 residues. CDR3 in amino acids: CASSLAQGATEAFF. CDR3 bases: TGTGCCAGCAGCTTAGCTCAGGGGGCCACTGAAGCTTTCTTT.

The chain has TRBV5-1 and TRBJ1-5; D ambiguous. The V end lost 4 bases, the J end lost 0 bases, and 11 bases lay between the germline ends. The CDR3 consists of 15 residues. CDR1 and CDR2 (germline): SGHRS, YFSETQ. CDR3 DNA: TGCGCCAGCAGCCCAGACTCCTATAGCAATCAGCCCCAGCATTTT. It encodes CASSPDSYSNQPQHF. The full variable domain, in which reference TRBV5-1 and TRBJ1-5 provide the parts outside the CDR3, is KAGVTQTPRYLIKTRGQQVTLSCSPISGHRSVSWYQQTPGQGLQFLFEYFSETQRNKGNFPGRFSGRQFSNSRSEMNVSTLELGDSALYLCASSPDSYSNQPQHFGDGTRLSIL.

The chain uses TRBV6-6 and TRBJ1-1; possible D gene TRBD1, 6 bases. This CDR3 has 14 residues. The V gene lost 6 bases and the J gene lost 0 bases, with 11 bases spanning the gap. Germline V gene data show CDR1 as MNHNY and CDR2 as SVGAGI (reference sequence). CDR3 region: CASSPRGLNTEAFF. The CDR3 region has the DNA TGTGCCAGCAGCCCCAGGGGCCTGAACACTGAAGCTTTCTTT.

CDR3 in DNA: TGTGCCAGCAGCCGATCTACGGGGTCCACTGAAGCTTTCTTT. It codes for CASSRSTGSTEAFF. This rearrangement joins TRBV3-1 (or the pseudogene TRBV3-2) to TRBJ1-1; no clear D gene. The germline CDR1 and CDR2 sequences are LGHDT and YNNKEL (reference sequence). V lost 4 bases, J lost 4 bases, and 13 bases lay in between. The CDR3 is made up of 14 amino acids.

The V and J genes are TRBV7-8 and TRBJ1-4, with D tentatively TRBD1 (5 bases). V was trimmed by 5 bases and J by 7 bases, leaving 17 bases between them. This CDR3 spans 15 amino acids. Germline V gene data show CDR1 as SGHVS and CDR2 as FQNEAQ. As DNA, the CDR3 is TGTGCCAGCAGCCTCCAGGGAAACGGGGGTGAAAAACTGTTTTTT. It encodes CASSLQGNGGEKLFF.

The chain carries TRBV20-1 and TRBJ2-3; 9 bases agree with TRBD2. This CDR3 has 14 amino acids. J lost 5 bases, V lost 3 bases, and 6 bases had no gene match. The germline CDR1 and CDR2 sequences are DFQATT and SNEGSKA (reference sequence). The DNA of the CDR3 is TGCAGTGCTAGTTTTGCGGGGGGGCTAGATACGCAGTATTTT. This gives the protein CSASFAGGLDTQYF.

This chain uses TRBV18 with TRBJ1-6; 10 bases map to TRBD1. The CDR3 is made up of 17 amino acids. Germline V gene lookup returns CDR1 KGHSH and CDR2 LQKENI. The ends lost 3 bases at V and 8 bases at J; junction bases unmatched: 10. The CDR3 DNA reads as TGTGCCAGCTCACCGAGGGGACAGGGGAATTCGTATTCACCCCTCCACTTT. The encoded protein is CASSPRGQGNSYSPLHF.

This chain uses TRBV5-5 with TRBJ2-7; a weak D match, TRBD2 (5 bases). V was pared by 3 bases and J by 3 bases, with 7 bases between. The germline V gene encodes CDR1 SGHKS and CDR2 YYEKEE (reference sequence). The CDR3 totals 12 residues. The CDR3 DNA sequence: TGTGCCAGCAGCTCCGGGATCTACGAGCAGTACTTC. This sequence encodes CASSSGIYEQYF.

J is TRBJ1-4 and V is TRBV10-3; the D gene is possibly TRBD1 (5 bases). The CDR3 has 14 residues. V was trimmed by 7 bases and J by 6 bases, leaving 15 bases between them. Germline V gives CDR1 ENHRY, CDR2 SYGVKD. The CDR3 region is CAIIPRVGDEKLFF. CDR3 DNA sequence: TGTGCCATCATACCTCGAGTAGGGGATGAAAAACTGTTTTTT.

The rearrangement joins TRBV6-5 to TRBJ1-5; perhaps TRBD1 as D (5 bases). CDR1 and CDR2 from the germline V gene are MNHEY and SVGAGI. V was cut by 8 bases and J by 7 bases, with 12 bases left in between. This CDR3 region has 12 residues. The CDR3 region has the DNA TGTGCCAGCCGGTGGGGGGTACAGCCCCAGCATTTT. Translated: CASRWGVQPQHF.